This TCR beta chain was recorded in a study of Ad26.COV2.S vaccination and SARS-CoV-2 variants. Study context: Once, or twice with 56 days between doses, Ad26.COV2.S was given intramuscularly.

Turning to this clone: Its cognate antigen is unknown.

Treatment indicated: about 20 received Ad26.COV2.S at low or high dose, single or two shots; about 5 received placebo; per-sample allocation not given. Specimen acquisition occurred on day 63 following the initial vaccine or placebo injection. Measured with immunoSEQ multiplex PCR; TCRdb has only the in-frame clones, and not every one. The sample lists roughly 300,000 clones, about 89% occurring once. Findings and limits, study-wide: Substantial breadth was reportedly displayed by spike-specific CD8+ and CD4+ T cell responses after vaccination.

This TCR was recovered from a person between 18 and 59 years old who received the Ad26.COV2.S COVID-19 vaccine or a placebo. Sequences were derived from peripheral blood, sampled in a trial of Ad26.COV2.S vaccine versus placebo.

CDR3 residues: CASRTLGQAQSPLHF. As DNA, the CDR3 is TGTGCCAGTAGAACCTTAGGACAGGCTCAATCACCCCTCCACTTT. The genes are TRBV19 and TRBJ1-6, with 7 bases fitting TRBD1. The V and J ends lost 6 bases and 10 bases, in that order; junction bases with no gene match: 12. The CDR3 spans 15 residues. CDR1 and CDR2 (germline): LNHDA, SQIVND (reference sequence).